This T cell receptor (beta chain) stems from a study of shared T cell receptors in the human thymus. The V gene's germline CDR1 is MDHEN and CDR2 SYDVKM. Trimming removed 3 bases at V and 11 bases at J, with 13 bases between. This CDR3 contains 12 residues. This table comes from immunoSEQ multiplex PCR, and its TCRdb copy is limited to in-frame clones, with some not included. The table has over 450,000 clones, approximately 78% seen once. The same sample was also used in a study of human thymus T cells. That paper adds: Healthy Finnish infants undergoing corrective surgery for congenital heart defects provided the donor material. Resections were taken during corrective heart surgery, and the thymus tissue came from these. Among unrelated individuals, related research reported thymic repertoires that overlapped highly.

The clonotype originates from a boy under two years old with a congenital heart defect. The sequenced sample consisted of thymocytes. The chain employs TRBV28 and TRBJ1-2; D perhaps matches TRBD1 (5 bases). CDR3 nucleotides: TGTGCCAGCAGTTTGACAGCTACCCCTTACACCTTC. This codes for CASSLTATPYTF.